This T cell receptor (beta chain) was identified during a study of shared clonotypes between healthy human individuals. Study findings and constraints: Generation probabilities of non-shared clonotypes were lower (relative to those shared by all four donors).

Adult donors, all healthy and HIV-negative, had no recent acute infections or vaccinations. Every contributor of samples was a Caucasian grown-up residing in Nashville, Tennessee. Naive CD4+ cells were CD45RA-selected; the remaining cells were memory. This clone was observed a handful of times. Antigen specificity is unknown. The assay was immunoSEQ multiplex PCR, and TCRdb's table has in-frame clones only and misses some. The sample consists of about 960,000 clones, 76% of them appearing once. V was pared by 1 base and J by 3 bases, with 6 bases between. Germline CDR1 is SGDLS and CDR2 is YYNGEE. The CDR3 is 13 residues long.

The receptor was derived from a man aged 18 to 35 in good health. Material for sequencing was memory CD4+ T cells sorted from blood. The subset: CD45RA-negative fraction. The chain joins TRBV9 to TRBJ2-3, with unresolved D. In DNA, the CDR3 is TGTGCCAGCAGCGTATTTCCGACAGATACGCAGTATTTT. Protein: CASSVFPTDTQYF.